These 25 T cell receptor beta chains share one sample of origin, sequenced in a study of PD-1 blockade in classical Hodgkin lymphoma. Time point denoted: cycle 4 day 1 (C4D1), after more than 5 weeks of nivolumab. Exposure to brentuximab vedotin varied, and each patient had relapsed following autologous stem cell transplantation. TCRdb's table, derived via immunoSEQ multiplex PCR, lists solely in-frame clones and lacks some. The table lists roughly 64,000 clones, approximately 90% of them singletons. Sequencing was performed on peripheral blood mononuclear cells (PBMCs), taken before the fourth cycle of nivolumab. These receptors all stem from a human donor with classical Hodgkin lymphoma.

V and J are TRBV7-8 and TRBJ2-4; weak D call: TRBD1 (5 bases). Germline loops: CDR1 SGHVS, CDR2 FQNEAQ. This CDR3 is built from 14 residues. Trimming stripped 5 bases from V and 8 bases from J, with 16 bases between. The CDR3 spells CASSRMGQGDIQYF. The CDR3, as DNA: TGTGCCAGCAGCCGAATGGGGCAGGGTGACATTCAGTACTTC.

The chain links TRBV4-1 to TRBJ1-2; weak D call: TRBD1 (5 bases). Deletions cut 0 bases from V and 7 bases from J, with 9 bases between. Germline V CDR1 and CDR2: MGHRA, YSYEKL. CDR3 length: 13 residues. In nucleotides, the CDR3 is TGCGCCAGCAGCCAAGATCGGGGGACTGGCTACACCTTC. It yields the protein CASSQDRGTGYTF.

This chain uses TRBV6-6 with TRBJ2-3; 9 nucleotides line up with TRBD1. From germline, CDR1 is MNHNY and CDR2 SVGAGI (reference sequence). The CDR3 length is 15 residues. Unmatched junction bases numbered 1, after V lost 0 bases and J lost 3 bases. The DNA of the CDR3 is TGTGCCAGCAGTTACTCCGGGACAGGGACAGATACGCAGTATTTT. This gives the protein CASSYSGTGTDTQYF.

The chain uses TRBV5-4 and TRBJ2-3; D gene uncertain. The CDR3 is 15 residues long. In germline, CDR1 is SGHNT, CDR2 YYREEE (reference sequence). Trimming left V 1 base short and J 1 base short, with 10 bases between. The CDR3 loop reads CASSLSWVGTDTQYF. CDR3 nucleotides: TGTGCCAGCAGCTTGTCGTGGGTTGGCACAGATACGCAGTATTTT.

This chain connects TRBV6-1 to TRBJ2-7; a weak D match, TRBD1 (6 bases). CDR3 length: 13 residues. V was trimmed by 4 bases and J by 4 bases, leaving 11 bases between them. Germline CDR1 reads MNHNS; CDR2 reads SASEGT. CDR3 nucleotide sequence: TGTGCCAGCAGTGTCCAGGGGAATTACGAGCAGTACTTC. Translated, it gives CASSVQGNYEQYF.

The chain links TRBV18 to TRBJ2-6; 8 bases align to TRBD1. V dropped 3 bases and J dropped 0; count of bases not matched to a gene: 10. CDR1 KGHSH and CDR2 LQKENI come from the germline V gene. There are 19 residues in the CDR3. Here the CDR3 reads CASSPDRDLRLSGANVLTF. In DNA form, the CDR3 reads TGTGCCAGCTCACCGGACAGGGATCTGAGGCTCTCTGGGGCCAACGTCCTGACTTTC.

This chain connects TRBV2 to TRBJ2-3; a weak D match, TRBD2 (5 bases). The germline CDR1 and CDR2 sequences are SNHLY and FYNNEI. This CDR3 comprises 16 residues. Trimming left V 8 bases short and J 0 bases short, with 18 bases between. The CDR3 region is CASEGHVAASTDTQYF. CDR3 sequence (DNA): TGTGCCAGCGAGGGTCATGTTGCCGCTAGCACAGATACGCAGTATTTT. Full variable domain (outside the CDR3, taken from reference TRBV2 and TRBJ2-3): EPEVTQTPSHQVTQMGQEVILRCVPISNHLYFYWYRQILGQKVEFLVSFYNNEISEKSEIFDDQFSVERPDGSNFTLKIRSTKLEDSAMYFCASEGHVAASTDTQYFGPGTRLTVL.

The chain is built from TRBV4-1 and TRBJ2-5, with 11 bases lining up with TRBD2. V shed 4 bases and J 0 bases; nucleotides not matched to a gene: 4. The CDR3 has 16 amino acids. CDR1 and CDR2 from the germline V gene are MGHRA and YSYEKL. CDR3 protein: CASSRPGLADQETQYF. CDR3 DNA sequence: TGCGCCAGCAGCCGACCGGGACTAGCGGACCAAGAGACCCAGTACTTC.

Only one count was recorded for this clone. In DNA form, the CDR3 reads TGCGCCAGCAGCTTAGAACAGGGGGTCCAAGAGACCCAGTACTTC. It encodes CASSLEQGVQETQYF. The chain couples TRBV5-1 to TRBJ2-5; 8 bases match TRBD1. Germline CDR1 and CDR2: SGHRS and YFSETQ. V trimming: 2 bases; J trimming: 1 base; junction bases outside the gene matches: 4. The length of the CDR3 is 15 residues.

The chain uses TRBV14 and TRBJ2-3; TRBD2 agrees at 8 bases. V lost 1 base, J lost 12 bases, and 9 bases stayed unmatched. Germline V gene sequence: CDR1 SGHDN, CDR2 FVKESK. The CDR3 covers 14 residues. CDR3 coding DNA: TGTGCCAGCAGCCAAGGGCCCACTAGCGGTACTCAGTATTTT. This translates into CASSQGPTSGTQYF. The full variable domain, its missing parts supplied by reference TRBV14 and TRBJ2-3, is EAGVTQFPSHSVIEKGQTVTLRCDPISGHDNLYWYRRVMGKEIKFLLHFVKESKQDESGMPNNRFLAERTGGTYSTLKVQPAELEDSGVYFCASSQGPTSGTQYFGPGTRLTVL.

The rearrangement joins TRBV2 to TRBJ1-2; 8 nucleotides line up with TRBD1. Trimming removed 5 bases from V and 8 bases from J; junction bases left unmatched: 16. Germline V lookup: CDR1 SNHLY, CDR2 FYNNEI. This CDR3 has 16 residues. The CDR3 reads CASSTSPRDRPGGYTF. In DNA form, the CDR3 reads TGTGCCAGCAGTACAAGCCCCCGGGACAGGCCAGGGGGCTACACCTTC.

The V and J genes are TRBV7-8 and TRBJ2-7; D remains unclear. This CDR3 comprises 14 residues. Germline values: CDR1 SGHVS, CDR2 FQNEAQ. Trimming shortened V by 3 bases and J by 0 bases, and 9 bases separated the two germline ends. CDR3 nucleotide sequence: TGTGCCAGCAGCTTCGTGACATACTCCTACGAGCAGTACTTC. Translation gives CASSFVTYSYEQYF. Full variable domain (outside the CDR3, taken from reference TRBV7-8 and TRBJ2-7): GAGVSQSPRYKVAKRGQDVALRCDPISGHVSLFWYQQALGQGPEFLTYFQNEAQLDKSGLPSDRFFAERPEGSVSTLKIQRTQQEDSAVYLCASSFVTYSYEQYFGPGTRLTVT.

The V and J genes are TRBV5-4 and TRBJ2-2; TRBD2 agrees at 9 bases. CDR3 length: 17 residues. Germline-derived CDR1 and CDR2 are SGHNT and YYREEE (reference sequence). With V trimmed by 2 bases and J by 1 base, 6 bases remained unmatched. In nucleotides, the CDR3 is TGTGCCAGCAGCTTTCAGAGCGGGAGGATGAACACCGGGGAGCTGTTTTTT. Its translation is CASSFQSGRMNTGELFF.

The chain employs TRBV18 and TRBJ1-5; a possible D gene is TRBD1 (6 bases). V lost 1 base and J 6 bases, leaving 10 bases between the germline ends. Germline CDR1 and CDR2: KGHSH and LQKENI. The CDR3 length is 14 residues. The chain's CDR3 is CASSPLAGAQPQHF. The DNA of the CDR3 is TGTGCCAGCTCACCACTGGCAGGGGCTCAGCCCCAGCATTTT.

V gene TRBV15 combines with J gene TRBJ2-4, with D perhaps TRBD1 (6 bases). Between the trimmed V and J ends, which lost 9 bases and 8 bases, there was a span of 8 bases. Germline V lookup: CDR1 LNHNV, CDR2 YYDKDF (reference sequence). This CDR3 region has 10 residues. In nucleotides, the CDR3 is TGTGCCACGGGGGCGCACATTCAGTACTTC. It is translated as CATGAHIQYF.

This chain uses TRBV5-1 with TRBJ2-4; a weak D match, TRBD2 (8 bases). In germline, CDR1 is SGHRS, CDR2 YFSETQ. The CDR3 is made up of 18 amino acids. V lost 4 bases and J lost 3, with 23 bases in between. The CDR3 loop reads CASSNHTNRGLVKNIQYF. The CDR3 DNA sequence: TGCGCCAGCAGCAACCACACTAACAGGGGACTAGTCAAAAACATTCAGTACTTC.

This clone was detected a few times. The rearrangement uses TRBV19 and TRBJ1-5; 8 bases fit TRBD1. The CDR3 consists of 14 residues. Germline lookup yields CDR1 LNHDA and CDR2 SQIVND (reference sequence). With V trimmed by 5 bases and J by 5 bases, 5 bases remained unmatched. The DNA of the CDR3 is TGTGCCAGTAGTCCCGGGACAGGTGATCAGCCCCAGCATTTT. Its translation is CASSPGTGDQPQHF.

The chain couples TRBV9 to TRBJ2-5; 9 bases agree with TRBD2. The germline V gene encodes CDR1 SGDLS and CDR2 YYNGEE. The CDR3 is 16 residues long. V lost 5 bases to trimming and J lost 5 bases; unmatched junction nucleotides: 13. The CDR3 DNA reads TGTGCCAGCAGTCCGTTTTGGCGGGGGGGCCTCGAGACCCAGTACTTC. Amino acids: CASSPFWRGGLETQYF.

This clone was recorded only once. The V and J genes are TRBV10-3 and TRBJ2-6; 7 bases agree with TRBD2. Per germline, CDR1 ENHRY and CDR2 SYGVKD. This CDR3 region has 21 residues. The V and J ends lost 0 bases and 0 bases, in that order; junction bases with no gene match: 14. DNA for the CDR3: TGTGCCATCAGTGAGTCCGGCGGGGCGGGAGCCTCTTTCTCTGGGGCCAACGTCCTGACTTTC. Translation: CAISESGGAGASFSGANVLTF.

The chain links TRBV7-8 to TRBJ2-6; TRBD1 is a possible D gene (5 bases). The germline V gene has CDR1 SGHVS and CDR2 FQNEAQ. V gave up 4 bases and J gave up 4 bases, with 8 bases separating them. The CDR3 has 14 residues. CDR3 nucleotides: TGTGCCAGCAGCTCCAGGGAAGGGGCCAACGTCCTGACTTTC. It yields the protein CASSSREGANVLTF.

The chain recombines TRBV6-1 with TRBJ2-5; unclear D gene. This CDR3 has 12 residues. The V gene's germline CDR1 is MNHNS and CDR2 SASEGT. V was trimmed by 0 bases and J by 6 bases, leaving 5 bases between them. The CDR3 loop reads CASSEARKTQYF. The CDR3 DNA sequence: TGTGCCAGCAGTGAAGCAAGAAAGACCCAGTACTTC.

The chain joins TRBV5-6 to TRBJ2-1; 9 bases are shared with TRBD1. Germline CDR1 is SGHDT and CDR2 is YYEEEE. With V trimmed by 0 bases and J by 7 bases, 5 bases remained unmatched. The CDR3 sequence is 15 residues long. CDR3: CASSLVDRGGNEQFF. CDR3 nucleotide sequence: TGTGCCAGCAGCTTGGTCGACAGGGGGGGTAATGAGCAGTTCTTC.

This clone was seen once. The rearrangement joins TRBV27 to TRBJ2-7; D is perhaps TRBD1 (5 bases). The V and J ends lost 2 bases and 4 bases respectively, with 15 bases between them. Germline loops: CDR1 MNHEY, CDR2 SMNVEV (reference sequence). The CDR3 is 15 residues long. CDR3 in amino acids: CASSLVPQGPYEQYF. Here the CDR3 DNA reads TGTGCCAGCAGTTTAGTACCTCAGGGTCCGTACGAGCAGTACTTC.

This clone was detected once. The chain links TRBV18 to TRBJ2-1; D gene ambiguous. CDR1 and CDR2 (germline): KGHSH, LQKENI. With 0 bases removed from V and 5 bases from J, the gap between germline ends came to 5 bases. The CDR3 extends over 13 amino acids. In DNA, the CDR3 is TGTGCCAGCTCACCACCGCCAAACAATGAGCAGTTCTTC. This gives the protein CASSPPPNNEQFF.

The chain combines TRBV6-5 with TRBJ2-7; D unclear. This CDR3 has 14 amino acids. The germline V and J ends were trimmed by 0 bases and 4 bases, with 10 bases remaining between them. Germline loops: CDR1 MNHEY, CDR2 SVGAGI. CDR3 region: CASSYSAGLYEQYF. The CDR3 DNA is TGTGCCAGCAGTTACTCGGCCGGCCTTTACGAGCAGTACTTC.